The 5 T cell receptor beta chains presented below share a single source sample, sequenced in a study of Graves' ophthalmopathy and Graves' hyperthyroidism. CDR3 regions of TCR beta were amplified from RNA transcripts. After a first-round RT-PCR with HTBI primers, a second-round multiplex PCR was run. TCRdb re-derived calls from the multiplex PCR reads in MiXCR, one entry per CDR3 protein. The sample holds hundreds of thousands of distinct CDR3 sequences; approximately 21% are singletons and the top ten take more than 5.5%. The sample consisted of peripheral blood. The receptor source for this set is a young woman with stable Graves' hyperthyroidism. Some clones in this sample may be carry-over from other donors' samples.

The chain has TRBV12-3 or TRBV12-4 and TRBJ1-2, with 10 bases aligning to TRBD1. The CDR3 contains 13 residues. The V segment lost 5 bases and the J segment 7 bases; nucleotides outside the gene matches: 4. The CDR3 nucleotides are TGTGCCAGCAGTCGAAGACAGGGGGCTGGCTACACCTTC. Translation gives CASSRRQGAGYTF.

This clonotype has ten or more counts. This rearrangement joins TRBV11-2 to TRBJ1-2; TRBD1 might be the D (6 bases). CDR3 length equals 16 residues. Germline V gene data show CDR1 as SGHAT and CDR2 as FQNNGV. V lost 2 bases and J 1 base, leaving 14 bases between the germline ends. The CDR3 here is CASSLTGFGFNYGYTF. The CDR3 DNA reads TGTGCCAGCAGCTTAACAGGGTTCGGATTTAACTATGGCTACACCTTC.

The chain has TRBV20-1 and TRBJ2-7; D unclear. There are 14 residues in the CDR3. With 0 bases removed from V and 2 bases from J, the gap between germline ends came to 11 bases. CDR1 is DFQATT, CDR2 SNEGSKA, per germline (reference sequence). The CDR3 DNA sequence: TGCAGTGCTAGAGAACCTTCTGGGGCCTACGAGCAGTACTTC. This sequence encodes CSAREPSGAYEQYF.

The sample holds many counts of this clonotype. The chain is built from TRBV28 and TRBJ1-5, with a weak D call TRBD1 (6 bases). The CDR3 contains 15 residues. From germline, CDR1 is MDHEN and CDR2 SYDVKM. V was clipped by 7 bases and J by 2 bases, with 15 bases between them. The CDR3 region has the DNA TGTGCCAGCACCAGAGGGGGGGGTCGCAATCAGCCCCAGCATTTT. Translated, it gives CASTRGGGRNQPQHF.

The table lists this clonotype with many counts. One end of the junction fails to match germline, which may point to a read error. The chain recombines TRBV6-2 or TRBV6-3 with TRBJ2-5; TRBD1 or TRBD2 may be the D gene (5 bases each). CDR1 is MNHEY and CDR2 is SVGEGT in the germline V gene. The CDR3 runs 16 residues. CDR3 DNA sequence: TGTGCCAGCACTTACTCGGGACGCTTCCAAAGGGAGACCCAGTACTTC. This translates into CASTYSGRFQRETQYF.